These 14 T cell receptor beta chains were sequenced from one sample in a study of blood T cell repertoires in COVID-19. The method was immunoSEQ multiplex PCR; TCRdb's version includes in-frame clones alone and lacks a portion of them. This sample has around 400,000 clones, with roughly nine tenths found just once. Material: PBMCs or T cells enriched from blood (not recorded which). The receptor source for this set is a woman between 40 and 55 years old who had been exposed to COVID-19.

The CDR3 bases are TGTGCCAGCAAACTAGCGGGGAACACCGGGGAGCTGTTTTTT. This encodes CASKLAGNTGELFF. The chain joins TRBV18 to TRBJ2-2; 9 bases are a match to TRBD2. CDR3 length: 14 residues. Germline V gene data show CDR1 as KGHSH and CDR2 as LQKENI. The V gene end was trimmed by 8 bases and the J gene end by 1 base; junction bases not matched to a gene: 2.

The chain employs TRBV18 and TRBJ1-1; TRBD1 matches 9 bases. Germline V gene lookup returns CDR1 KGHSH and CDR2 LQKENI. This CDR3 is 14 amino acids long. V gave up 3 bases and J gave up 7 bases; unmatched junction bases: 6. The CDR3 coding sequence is TGTGCCAGCTCACCGCAGGACAGGGGTGGTGAAGCTTTCTTT. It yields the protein CASSPQDRGGEAFF.

CDR3 protein: CASSVGSQETQYF. CDR3 nucleotide sequence: TGTGCCAGCAGTGTGGGCAGCCAAGAGACCCAGTACTTC. The chain carries TRBV2 and TRBJ2-5; no clear D. Germline V gene data show CDR1 as SNHLY and CDR2 as FYNNEI. Deletions cut 4 bases from V and 1 base from J, with 7 bases between. The CDR3 spans 13 residues.

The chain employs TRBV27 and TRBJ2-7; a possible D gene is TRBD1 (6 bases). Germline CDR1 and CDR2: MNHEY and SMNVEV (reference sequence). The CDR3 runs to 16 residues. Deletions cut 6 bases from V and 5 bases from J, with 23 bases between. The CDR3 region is CASSPDRNRALNEQYF. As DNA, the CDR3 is TGTGCCAGCAGCCCTGACCGAAACAGGGCACTCAACGAGCAGTACTTC.

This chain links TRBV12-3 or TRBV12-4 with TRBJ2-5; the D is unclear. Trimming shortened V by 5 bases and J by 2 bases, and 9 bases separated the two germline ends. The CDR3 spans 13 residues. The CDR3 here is CASSRHLQETQYF. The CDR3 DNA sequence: TGTGCCAGCAGTCGACACCTACAAGAGACCCAGTACTTC.

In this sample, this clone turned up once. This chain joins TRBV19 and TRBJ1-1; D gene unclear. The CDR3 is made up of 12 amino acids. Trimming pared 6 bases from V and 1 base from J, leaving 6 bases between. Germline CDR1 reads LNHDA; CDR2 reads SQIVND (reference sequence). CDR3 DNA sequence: TGTGCCAGTAGACTAGGGAACACTGAAGCTTTCTTT. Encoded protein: CASRLGNTEAFF.

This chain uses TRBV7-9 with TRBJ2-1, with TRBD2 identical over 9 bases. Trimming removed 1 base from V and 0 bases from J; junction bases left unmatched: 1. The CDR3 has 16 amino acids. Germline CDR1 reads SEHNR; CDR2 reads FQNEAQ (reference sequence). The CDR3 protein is CASSLGLAVSYNEQFF. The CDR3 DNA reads TGTGCCAGCAGCTTAGGACTAGCGGTCTCCTACAATGAGCAGTTCTTC.

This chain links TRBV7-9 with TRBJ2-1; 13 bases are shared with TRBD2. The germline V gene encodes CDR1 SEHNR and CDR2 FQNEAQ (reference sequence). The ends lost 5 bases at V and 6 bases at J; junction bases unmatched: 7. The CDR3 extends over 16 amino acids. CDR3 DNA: TGTGCCAGCAGCCTGAGACTAGCGGGAGGCCTCAATGAGCAGTTCTTC. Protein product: CASSLRLAGGLNEQFF.

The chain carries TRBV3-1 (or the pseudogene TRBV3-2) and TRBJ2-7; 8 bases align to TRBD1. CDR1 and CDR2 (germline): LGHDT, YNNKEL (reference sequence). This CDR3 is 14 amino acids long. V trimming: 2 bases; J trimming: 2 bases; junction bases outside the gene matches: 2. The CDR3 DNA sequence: TGTGCCAGCAGCCAATGGGGACAGGCCTACGAGCAGTACTTC. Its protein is CASSQWGQAYEQYF.

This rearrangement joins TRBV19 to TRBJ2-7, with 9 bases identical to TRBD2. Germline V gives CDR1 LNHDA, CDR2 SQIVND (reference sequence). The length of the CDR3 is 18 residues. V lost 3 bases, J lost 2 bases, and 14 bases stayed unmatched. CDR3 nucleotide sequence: TGTGCCAGTAGTATCAAGACTAGCGGACAAATCTTTACCTACGAGCAGTACTTC. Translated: CASSIKTSGQIFTYEQYF.

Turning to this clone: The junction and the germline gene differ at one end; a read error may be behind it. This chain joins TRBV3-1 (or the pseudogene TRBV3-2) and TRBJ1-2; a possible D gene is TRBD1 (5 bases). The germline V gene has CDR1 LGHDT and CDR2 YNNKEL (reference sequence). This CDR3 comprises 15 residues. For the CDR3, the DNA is TGTGCCAGCAGTCAAGGGGCCCGCGGAGGCTATGGCTACACCTTC. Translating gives CASSQGARGGYGYTF.

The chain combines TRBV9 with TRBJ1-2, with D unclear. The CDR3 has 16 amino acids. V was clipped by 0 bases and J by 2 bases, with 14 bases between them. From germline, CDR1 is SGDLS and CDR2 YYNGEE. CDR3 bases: TGTGCCAGCAGCGTAGACAGAACCTTATCAAACTATGGCTACACCTTC. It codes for CASSVDRTLSNYGYTF.

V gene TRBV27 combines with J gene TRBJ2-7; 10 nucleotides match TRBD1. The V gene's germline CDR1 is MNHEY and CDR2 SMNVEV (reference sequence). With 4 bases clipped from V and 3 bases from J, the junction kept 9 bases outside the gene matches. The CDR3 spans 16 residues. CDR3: CASSSLTGTGVYEQYF. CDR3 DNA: TGTGCCAGCAGTTCTCTTACCGGGACAGGGGTCTACGAGCAGTACTTC.

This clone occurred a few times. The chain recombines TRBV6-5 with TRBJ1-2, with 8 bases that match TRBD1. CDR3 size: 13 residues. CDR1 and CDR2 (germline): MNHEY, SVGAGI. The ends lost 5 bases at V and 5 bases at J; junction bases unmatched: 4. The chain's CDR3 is CASSPGGSYGYTF. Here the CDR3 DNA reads TGTGCCAGCAGTCCAGGGGGCTCTTATGGCTACACCTTC.